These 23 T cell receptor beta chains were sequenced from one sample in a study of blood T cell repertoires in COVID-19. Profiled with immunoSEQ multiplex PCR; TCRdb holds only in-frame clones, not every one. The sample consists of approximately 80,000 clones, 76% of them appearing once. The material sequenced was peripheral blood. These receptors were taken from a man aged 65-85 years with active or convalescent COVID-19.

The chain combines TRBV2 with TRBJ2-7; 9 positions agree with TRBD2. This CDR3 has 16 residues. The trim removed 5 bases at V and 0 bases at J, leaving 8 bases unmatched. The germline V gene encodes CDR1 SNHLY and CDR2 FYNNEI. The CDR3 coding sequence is TGTGCCAGCAGTTGGGGTAGCGGGGGCCTCTCCTACGAGCAGTACTTC. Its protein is CASSWGSGGLSYEQYF.

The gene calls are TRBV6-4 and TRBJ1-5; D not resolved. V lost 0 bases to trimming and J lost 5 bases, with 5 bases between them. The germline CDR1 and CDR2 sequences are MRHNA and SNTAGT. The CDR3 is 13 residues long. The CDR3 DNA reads TGTGCCAGCAGTGACTCGGAGGATCAGCCCCAGCATTTT. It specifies CASSDSEDQPQHF.

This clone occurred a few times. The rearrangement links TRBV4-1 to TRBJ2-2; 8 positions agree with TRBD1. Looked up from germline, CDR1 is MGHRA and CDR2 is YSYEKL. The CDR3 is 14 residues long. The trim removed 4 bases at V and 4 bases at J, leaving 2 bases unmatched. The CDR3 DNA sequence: TGCGCCAGCAGCCTCGGACAGGGCACCGGGGAGCTGTTTTTT. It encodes CASSLGQGTGELFF.

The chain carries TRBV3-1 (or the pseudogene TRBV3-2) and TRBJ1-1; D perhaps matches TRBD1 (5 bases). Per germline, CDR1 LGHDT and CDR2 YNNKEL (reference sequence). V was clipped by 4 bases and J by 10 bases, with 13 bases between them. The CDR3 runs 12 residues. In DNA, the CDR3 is TGTGCCAGCAGCCTTGACAGTTTCGGAGCTTTCTTT. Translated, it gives CASSLDSFGAFF.

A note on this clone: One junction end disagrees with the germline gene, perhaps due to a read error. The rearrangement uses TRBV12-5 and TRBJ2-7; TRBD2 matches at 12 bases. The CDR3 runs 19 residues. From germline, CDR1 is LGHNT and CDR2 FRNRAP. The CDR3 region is CASGLVVLAGGPQSYEQYF. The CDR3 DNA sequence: TGTGCTAGTGGCTTGGTGGTTCTAGCGGGGGGGCCACAATCCTACGAGCAGTACTTC.

The CDR3 here is CASSPPNRERGYGYTF. The CDR3 DNA follows: TGTGCCAGCAGTCCGCCTAACAGGGAAAGAGGCTATGGCTACACCTTC. V usage is TRBV28 and J usage is TRBJ1-2, with D possibly being TRBD1 (6 bases). The CDR3 totals 16 residues. V shed 5 bases and J shed 4 bases, with 20 bases lying between them. CDR1 is MDHEN and CDR2 is SYDVKM in the germline V gene.

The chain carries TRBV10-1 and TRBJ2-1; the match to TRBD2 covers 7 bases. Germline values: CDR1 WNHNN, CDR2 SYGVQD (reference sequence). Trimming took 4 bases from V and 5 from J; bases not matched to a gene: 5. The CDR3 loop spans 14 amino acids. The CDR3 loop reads CASSATSRNNEQFF. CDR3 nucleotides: TGCGCCAGCAGTGCGACTAGCAGAAACAATGAGCAGTTCTTC.

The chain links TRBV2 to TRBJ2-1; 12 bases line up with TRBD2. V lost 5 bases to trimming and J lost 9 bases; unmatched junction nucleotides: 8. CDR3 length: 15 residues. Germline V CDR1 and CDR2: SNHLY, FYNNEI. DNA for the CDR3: TGTGCCAGCAGTTCACTAGCGGGGGGCCTGGGTGAGCAGTTCTTC. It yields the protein CASSSLAGGLGEQFF.

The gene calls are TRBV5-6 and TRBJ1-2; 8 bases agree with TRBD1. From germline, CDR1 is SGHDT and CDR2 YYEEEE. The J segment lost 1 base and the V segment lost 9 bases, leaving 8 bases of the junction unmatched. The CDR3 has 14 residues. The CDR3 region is CATTADRVNYGYTF. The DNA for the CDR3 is TGTGCCACTACGGCGGACAGGGTTAACTATGGCTACACCTTC.

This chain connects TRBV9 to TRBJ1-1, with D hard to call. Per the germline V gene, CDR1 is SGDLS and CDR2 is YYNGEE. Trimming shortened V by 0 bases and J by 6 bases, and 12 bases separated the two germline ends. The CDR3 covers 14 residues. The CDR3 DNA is TGTGCCAGCAGCGTAGAAGGTCTAAGCGCTGAAGCTTTCTTT. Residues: CASSVEGLSAEAFF.

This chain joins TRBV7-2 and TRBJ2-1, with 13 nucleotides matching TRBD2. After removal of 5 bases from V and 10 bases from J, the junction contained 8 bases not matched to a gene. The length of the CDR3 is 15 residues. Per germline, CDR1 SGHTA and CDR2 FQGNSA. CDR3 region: CASSPTSGGAREQFF. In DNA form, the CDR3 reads TGTGCCAGCAGCCCCACTAGCGGGGGGGCTCGGGAGCAGTTCTTC.

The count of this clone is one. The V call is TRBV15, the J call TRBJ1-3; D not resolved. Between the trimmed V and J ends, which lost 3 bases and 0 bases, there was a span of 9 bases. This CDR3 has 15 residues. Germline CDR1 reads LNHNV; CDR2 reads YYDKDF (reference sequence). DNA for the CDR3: TGTGCCACCAGCAGTCGGGTGATCTCTGGAAACACCATATATTTT. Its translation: CATSSRVISGNTIYF.

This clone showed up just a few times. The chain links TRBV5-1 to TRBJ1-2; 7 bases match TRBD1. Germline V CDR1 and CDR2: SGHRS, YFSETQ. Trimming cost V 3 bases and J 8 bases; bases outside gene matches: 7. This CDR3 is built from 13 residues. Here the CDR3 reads CASSWGQGEGYTF. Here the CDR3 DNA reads TGCGCCAGCAGCTGGGGGCAGGGGGAAGGCTACACCTTC.

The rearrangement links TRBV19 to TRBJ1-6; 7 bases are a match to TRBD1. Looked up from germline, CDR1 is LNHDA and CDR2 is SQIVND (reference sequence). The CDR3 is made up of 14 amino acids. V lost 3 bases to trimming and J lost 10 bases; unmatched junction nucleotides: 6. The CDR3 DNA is TGTGCCAGTAGTATCGCAGGGGGAGAATCACCCCTCCACTTT. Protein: CASSIAGGESPLHF.

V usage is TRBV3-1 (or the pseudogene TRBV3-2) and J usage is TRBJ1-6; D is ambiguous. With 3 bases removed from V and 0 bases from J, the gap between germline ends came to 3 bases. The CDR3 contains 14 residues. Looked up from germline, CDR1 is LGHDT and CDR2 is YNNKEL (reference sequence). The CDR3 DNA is TGTGCCAGCAGCCACCGCTCCTATAATTCACCCCTCCACTTT. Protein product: CASSHRSYNSPLHF.

CDR3 in amino acids: CAIRGQDNSPLHF. CDR3 coding DNA: TGTGCCATCAGAGGACAGGACAATTCACCCCTCCACTTT. The V and J genes are TRBV10-3 and TRBJ1-6, with 7 bases that match TRBD1. The CDR3 runs 13 residues. Germline V CDR1 and CDR2: ENHRY, SYGVKD. After removal of 6 bases from V and 7 bases from J, the junction contained 3 bases not matched to a gene.

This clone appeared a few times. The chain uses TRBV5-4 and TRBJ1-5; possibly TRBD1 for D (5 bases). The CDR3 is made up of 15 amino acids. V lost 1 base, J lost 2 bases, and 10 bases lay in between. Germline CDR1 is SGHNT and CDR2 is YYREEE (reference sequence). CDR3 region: CASSLRGEGNQPQHF. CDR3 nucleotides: TGTGCCAGCAGCTTGAGAGGGGAGGGCAATCAGCCCCAGCATTTT.

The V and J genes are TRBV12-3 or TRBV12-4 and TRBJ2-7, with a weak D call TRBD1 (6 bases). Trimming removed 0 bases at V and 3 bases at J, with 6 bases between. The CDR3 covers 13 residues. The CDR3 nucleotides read TGTGCCAGCAGTTTAGCGGGACACTACGAGCAGTACTTC. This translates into CASSLAGHYEQYF.

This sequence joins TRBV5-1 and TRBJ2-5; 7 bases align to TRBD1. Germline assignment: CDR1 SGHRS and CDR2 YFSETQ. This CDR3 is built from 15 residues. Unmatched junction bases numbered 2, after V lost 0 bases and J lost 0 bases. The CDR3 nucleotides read TGCGCCAGCAGCTTGGGGACAGGTTACCAAGAGACCCAGTACTTC. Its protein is CASSLGTGYQETQYF.

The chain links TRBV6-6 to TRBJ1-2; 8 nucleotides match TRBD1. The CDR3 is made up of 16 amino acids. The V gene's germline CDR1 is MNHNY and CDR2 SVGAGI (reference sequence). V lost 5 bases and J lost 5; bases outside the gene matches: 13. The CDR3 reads CASSAPGQGRRYGYTF. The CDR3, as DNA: TGTGCCAGCAGTGCCCCAGGACAGGGTAGGAGATATGGCTACACCTTC.

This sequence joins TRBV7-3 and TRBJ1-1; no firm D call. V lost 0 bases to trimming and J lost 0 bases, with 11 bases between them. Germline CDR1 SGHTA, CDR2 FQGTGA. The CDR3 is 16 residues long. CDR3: CASSLTHSSMNTEAFF. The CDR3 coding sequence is TGTGCCAGCAGCTTAACGCACAGTAGTATGAACACTGAAGCTTTCTTT.

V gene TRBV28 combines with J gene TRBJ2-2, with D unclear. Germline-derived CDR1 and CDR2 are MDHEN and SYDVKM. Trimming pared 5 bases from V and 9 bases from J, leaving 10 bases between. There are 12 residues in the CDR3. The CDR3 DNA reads TGTGCCAGCAGTAAAACTCCCCGGGAGCTGTTTTTT. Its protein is CASSKTPRELFF.

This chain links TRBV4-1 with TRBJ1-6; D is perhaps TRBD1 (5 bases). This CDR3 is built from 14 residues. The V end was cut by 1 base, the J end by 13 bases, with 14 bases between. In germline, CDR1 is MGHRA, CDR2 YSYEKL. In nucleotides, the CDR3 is TGCGCCAGCAGCCAAGGCGGTAGGACATCTCCCCTCCACTTT. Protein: CASSQGGRTSPLHF.